The present T cell receptor (beta chain) was sequenced within a study of T cell responses to AZD1222 COVID-19 vaccine. This clone occurred once. Some clones are missing from TCRdb's copy, which holds only in-frame ones; the method was immunoSEQ multiplex PCR. The table shows about 150,000 clones, with 75% to 95% occurring only once. CDR3 size: 14 residues. The germline V gene encodes CDR1 SGHTA and CDR2 FQGNSA. Trimming took 2 bases from V and 4 from J, leaving 8 bases between them. This sequence was found in an adult in good health. The specimen comprised peripheral blood, sampled on day 0 of AZD1222 vaccination. The chain links TRBV7-2 to TRBJ1-4; tentatively, D is TRBD1 (6 bases). Here the CDR3 DNA reads TGTGCCAGCAGCTTACAGGGGTTTAATGAAAAACTGTTTTTT. Residues: CASSLQGFNEKLFF.